This section outlines one T cell receptor delta chain sequence together with its context. It lacks a known antigen. A read error likely explains this, since a far larger clone differs by one base. This record comes from a study of DNA immune sequencing with unique molecular identifiers (dated by TCRdb to about 2020). Notes on the research overall: gammadelta T cells were enriched from buffy coats using immunomagnetic cell separation, and their genomic DNA was sequenced. gammadelta T cells were enriched from PBMC of about eleven healthy individuals by fluorescence-activated cell sorting. In the comparison of enriched versus non-enriched samples, 100 ng of enriched gammadelta T-cell DNA and around 0.98 ug of non-enriched PBMC DNA were sequenced. An ultrasensitive DNA-based TRD repertoire sequencing method using PCR-introduced unique molecular identifiers was developed and validated in the study. The method was checked using synthetic reference molecules and blood samples from healthy people. All donors were healthy individuals, and approximately nine of the donors were profiled using sorted gammadelta T cells from peripheral blood. On the study overall, not on this receptor specifically: Among clonotypes from healthy donors, the most common TRD rearrangement was TRDV2 paired with TRDJ1. The primer-based approach cannot detect novel TRD sequences that are not targeted by the primers. Variation in TRD repertoire diversity was observed between healthy donors, with several donors found to be highly oligoclonal, in that the top 5 clonotypes exceeded half of productive molecules.

To prepare the library, multiplex PCR was applied. Genomic DNA was amplified with a 32-plex assay using primers for all 8 TRDV and 4 TRDJ genes covering the CDR3. A 12-nucleotide UMI was added during about 3 barcoding PCR cycles, followed by a second PCR with Illumina adapter primers. AMPure XP beads were used to purify the libraries, whose quality was checked on a Fragment Analyzer using the HS NGS Fragment kit. An Illumina MiniSeq mid-output kit with roughly 20% PhiX and 150 cycles of paired-end reads was used for sequencing. The authors' analysis ran thus. MIGEC version 1.2.9 was used to process the reads, grouping reads by UMI and building error-corrected consensus sequences. Post-processing used modified VDJtools version 1.2.1 scripts and the tcR R package. TCRdb called clones afresh from the public reads with CATT; identical DNA rows were later merged. The V and J calls and clone size come from TCRdb's table, not from the authors' own analysis. The sample yields some 2,000 delta-chain clones; 15% to 20% were counted once. Around a third of the sample is in the top ten clones.

Looking up the germline V gene yields CDR1 GEAIGNYY and CDR2 EKD. The CDR3 measures 22 amino acids from cysteine to phenylalanine. CDR3 DNA only is kept here, 66 bases in frame from base 1. The receptor's source is a human donor in good health. Sequencing used gamma-delta T cells from PBMCs. In this chain, TRDV2 is recombined with TRDJ3; TRDD3 lines up with 9 middle nucleotides. Here the CDR3 is given as CACDTGGLGDAQLLGDTRQTFF. The nucleotide sequence reads TGTGCCTGTGACACCGGTGGACTGGGGGACGCGCAGCTCCTTGGGGACACCCGACAGACGTTTTTC.